Listed here is a single TCR beta chain. Its antigen remains unidentified. This sample is drawn from a study of cytomegalovirus exposure and HLA in healthy donors. Study results and limitations: CMV serostatus was the only recorded immune exposure for donors. An ancestry cluster, one associated with Asian ancestry, reportedly showed fewer N-insertions than the approximately 670-donor mean in a later analysis.

Donors counted as nominally healthy when sampled, yet unrecorded immune exposures were likely. Both 60 Vbeta primers and 13 Jbeta primers went into the PCR. Profiled with immunoSEQ multiplex PCR; TCRdb holds only in-frame clones, not every one. The repertoire holds under 200,000 clones, 60% to 85% seen once, with 2.5% to 3.5% in the top ten. This CDR3 is 16 amino acids long. The V and J ends lost 6 bases and 0 bases respectively, with 15 bases between them. Per germline, CDR1 SGHRS and CDR2 YFSETQ. The source material was PBMCs. The TCR comes from a woman aged 50 to 60 in good health and CMV-seropositive. V is TRBV5-1 and J is TRBJ2-2; the D gene is possibly TRBD2 (5 bases). In nucleotides, the CDR3 is TGCGCCAGCACTTTAACGCGGGCGGCGAACACCGGGGAGCTGTTTTTT. It yields the protein CASTLTRAANTGELFF.